The clone carrying this T cell receptor (beta chain) qualifies as medium-sized. Its antigen is unknown. Sorting of unstimulated PBMCs yielded separate CD3+CD4+ and CD3+CD8+ fractions. The data derive from a study of T cell clones after liver transplantation. As for the study in general: Post-transplant blood was tracked for graft-donor-reactive T cell clones identified in a pre-transplant mixed lymphocyte reaction. Findings and caveats of the study: In most of the 8 subjects, circulating graft-donor-reactive CD4 TCRbeta sequences fell significantly after transplant. Low donor cell numbers restricted donor-reactive repertoire measurement in a couple of subjects.

Measured with immunoSEQ multiplex PCR; TCRdb has only the in-frame clones, and not every one. The sample has roughly 12,000 clones, under 75% seen once. V lost 4 bases to trimming and J lost 5 bases, with 17 bases between them. The length of the CDR3 is 15 residues. Germline assignment: CDR1 SGHDT and CDR2 YYEEEE. The input for sequencing was CD8+ T cells from blood, taken at the 22-month timepoint. The source is a human patient who received a liver transplant. Some T cells may be transferred from the graft donor. The V and J genes are TRBV5-6 and TRBJ2-3, with D maybe TRBD1 (6 bases). CDR3 nucleotides: TGTGCCAGCAGCAAGGGACATGACGTCGTAGATACGCAGTATTTT. Protein: CASSKGHDVVDTQYF. Looking up the rest from reference TRBV5-6 and TRBJ2-3 gives the full variable domain: DAGVTQSPTHLIKTRGQQVTLRCSPKSGHDTVSWYQQALGQGPQFIFQYYEEEERQRGNFPDRFSGHQFPNYSSELNVNALLLGDSALYLCASSKGHDVVDTQYFGPGTRLTVL.